Below are 21 T cell receptor beta chains sequenced from a single sample in a study of T cells in localized non-small cell lung cancer (dated by TCRdb to 2020 to 2021). The protocol used for the library was the immunoSEQ multiplex PCR assay. TCRdb's version of the immuneACCESS table is confined to in-frame rearrangements and falls short of the full clone set. An unresolved V gene accounts for under half of the shortfall where checked; the remainder is of unknown origin. The table for this sample lists about 79,000 clones; more than 75% of them were counted only once. 20% to 25% of the sample rests with the top ten. The specimen comprised peripheral blood, sampled before any cancer treatment. The receptor set was obtained from a woman aged 35-75 years with stage I squamous cell lung carcinoma.

The chain couples TRBV19 to TRBJ1-2; possible D gene TRBD1, 6 bases. There are 15 residues in the CDR3. Germline-derived CDR1 and CDR2 are LNHDA and SQIVND (reference sequence). The ends were cut back, 1 base at V and 2 bases at J, with 11 bases in the middle. CDR3 DNA sequence: TGTGCCAGTAGTATAGCCCCAGGGGAGAACTATGGCTACACCTTC. This sequence encodes CASSIAPGENYGYTF.

CDR3 DNA sequence: TGTGCCAGCAGCTTGGCGTACAATCAGCCCCAGCATTTT. It codes for CASSLAYNQPQHF. V usage is TRBV7-9 and J usage is TRBJ1-5; D is unclear. The ends were cut back, 3 bases at V and 3 bases at J, with 6 bases in the middle. In germline, CDR1 is SEHNR, CDR2 FQNEAQ (reference sequence). There are 13 residues in the CDR3.

This clone was seen a handful of times. This chain connects TRBV7-6 to TRBJ2-1; D could derive from TRBD1 or TRBD2 (5 bases each). V gave up 2 bases and J gave up 6 bases, with 8 bases separating them. The CDR3 has 13 amino acids. Germline assignment: CDR1 SGHVS and CDR2 FNYEAQ. The CDR3 region has the DNA TGTGCCAGCAGCTTATCGAGGGGCAATGAGCAGTTCTTC. Protein: CASSLSRGNEQFF.

The chain's CDR3 is CASSRPTGDEKLFF. CDR3 in DNA: TGTGCCAGCAGTCGACCGACAGGGGACGAAAAACTGTTTTTT. This rearrangement joins TRBV2 to TRBJ1-4, with 8 nucleotides matching TRBD1. The J segment lost 8 bases and the V segment lost 5 bases, leaving 7 bases of the junction unmatched. From germline, CDR1 is SNHLY and CDR2 FYNNEI. This CDR3 is built from 14 residues.

The chain couples TRBV10-3 to TRBJ2-7; 9 bases align to TRBD1. Germline CDR1 and CDR2: ENHRY and SYGVKD. V lost 3 bases to trimming and J lost 3 bases; unmatched junction nucleotides: 3. The CDR3 totals 14 residues. CDR3 region: CAISDPDRGYEQYF. In DNA, the CDR3 is TGTGCCATCAGTGATCCGGACAGGGGCTACGAGCAGTACTTC.

V gene TRBV30 combines with J gene TRBJ1-1; possible D gene TRBD1, 5 bases. The ends were cut back, 2 bases at V and 4 bases at J, with 11 bases in the middle. Germline V CDR1 and CDR2: GTSNPN, SVGIG (reference sequence). There are 13 residues in the CDR3. CDR3 loop: CAWSSYGTTEAFF. Written as DNA, the CDR3 is TGTGCCTGGAGTTCCTATGGGACCACTGAAGCTTTCTTT.

The chain combines TRBV7-8 with TRBJ1-2, with unresolved D. The germline gives CDR1 SGHVS, CDR2 FQNEAQ. The CDR3 is 15 amino acids. V was trimmed by 5 bases and J by 4 bases, leaving 17 bases between them. CDR3 bases: TGTGCCAGCAGCAGAACTGGCAGGCAAGCCTATGGCTACACCTTC. This gives the protein CASSRTGRQAYGYTF.

The chain recombines TRBV5-4 with TRBJ1-6; D gene uncertain. V was shortened by 0 bases and J by 6 bases, with 7 bases between the two germline ends. The CDR3 spans 14 residues. The germline V gene encodes CDR1 SGHNT and CDR2 YYREEE (reference sequence). This CDR3 reads CASSLEVPNSPLHF. CDR3 nucleotide sequence: TGTGCCAGCAGCTTGGAGGTTCCTAATTCACCCCTCCACTTT.

In its sample, this clone was seen once. The germline gene is not matched at one end of the junction; a read error may be the cause. This rearrangement joins TRBV7-7 to TRBJ2-3; no clear D gene. This CDR3 spans 13 amino acids. The germline CDR1 and CDR2 sequences are SSHAT and FNYEAQ (reference sequence). CDR3 bases: TGTGCTAGCAGCTTAAACCTAGGGGATACGCAGTATTTT. Translated: CASSLNLGDTQYF.

On this clone: Other DNA sequences in the sample encode the same CDR3. This sequence joins TRBV2 and TRBJ2-7; a possible D gene is TRBD1 (6 bases). The CDR3 contains 14 residues. Germline V gene lookup returns CDR1 SNHLY and CDR2 FYNNEI. Trimming removed 6 bases at V and 1 base at J, with 13 bases between. CDR3 protein: CASRGRGHSYEQYF. CDR3 sequence (DNA): TGTGCCAGCAGGGGCAGGGGCCATTCCTACGAGCAGTACTTC.

CDR3 nucleotide sequence: TGTGCCAGCAGCGACCAGGGGTTGGCGCAAGCTTTCTTT. Its protein is CASSDQGLAQAFF. The chain recombines TRBV7-9 with TRBJ1-1; TRBD1 is a possible D gene (6 bases). Trimming took off 5 bases at V and 9 bases at J, with 16 bases between the two ends. CDR1 SEHNR and CDR2 FQNEAQ come from the germline V gene (reference sequence). This CDR3 spans 13 amino acids. The entire variable domain, with the rest obtained from reference TRBV7-9 and TRBJ1-1, is as follows: DTGVSQNPRHKITKRGQNVTFRCDPISEHNRLYWYRQTLGQGPEFLTYFQNEAQLEKSRLLSDRFSAERPKGSFSTLEIQRTEQGDSAMYLCASSDQGLAQAFFGQGTRLTVV.

The genes are TRBV11-2 and TRBJ2-3; weak D call: TRBD2 (6 bases). V lost 1 base, J lost 0 bases, and 11 bases lay in between. Germline V CDR1 and CDR2: SGHAT, FQNNGV. This CDR3 region has 16 residues. This chain's CDR3 is CASSLAGTLSTDTQYF. In DNA form, the CDR3 reads TGTGCCAGCAGCTTAGCCGGGACTCTTAGCACAGATACGCAGTATTTT.

Only one count was recorded for this clone. This chain uses TRBV29-1 with TRBJ1-2; 7 positions match TRBD1. Trimming removed 4 bases from V and 5 bases from J; junction bases left unmatched: 1. CDR3 size: 11 residues. The V gene's germline CDR1 is SQVTM and CDR2 ANQGSEA. CDR3 coding DNA: TGCAGCGTTGGGGGACAGTATGGCTACACCTTC. Translated: CSVGGQYGYTF.

The chain combines TRBV2 with TRBJ1-2; 10 positions agree with TRBD1. J gave up 8 bases and V 4 bases, and 10 bases lay outside the gene matches. Germline CDR1 SNHLY, CDR2 FYNNEI. The CDR3 has 15 amino acids. Here the CDR3 DNA reads TGTGCCAGCAGTGGGACAGGGGGGCACTATGCCGGCTACACCTTC. It encodes CASSGTGGHYAGYTF. The full variable domain, with the rest looked up from reference TRBV2 and TRBJ1-2, is EPEVTQTPSHQVTQMGQEVILRCVPISNHLYFYWYRQILGQKVEFLVSFYNNEISEKSEIFDDQFSVERPDGSNFTLKIRSTKLEDSAMYFCASSGTGGHYAGYTFGSGTRLTVV.

The chain links TRBV5-1 to TRBJ1-3; TRBD1 aligns across 7 bases. The CDR3 totals 18 residues. V was clipped by 2 bases and J by 6 bases; unmatched bases: 17. The germline V gene has CDR1 SGHRS and CDR2 YFSETQ. CDR3 bases: TGCGCCAGCAGCTTTCTGACAGGGACTAAGGCTGGAGAAAACACCATATATTTT. It yields the protein CASSFLTGTKAGENTIYF.

The genes are TRBV6-6 and TRBJ1-2; perhaps TRBD1 as D (5 bases). V dropped 4 bases and J dropped 2 bases, with 17 bases sitting between them. The CDR3 consists of 16 residues. CDR1 is MNHNY, CDR2 SVGAGI, per germline (reference sequence). CDR3: CASSSKPDSPNYGYTF. The CDR3 DNA follows: TGTGCCAGCAGTTCTAAACCTGACAGTCCCAACTATGGCTACACCTTC.

The chain is built from TRBV30 and TRBJ2-5; maybe TRBD2 (7 bases). Deletions cut 5 bases from V and 5 bases from J, with 15 bases between. Germline V gene lookup returns CDR1 GTSNPN and CDR2 SVGIG (reference sequence). This CDR3 has 13 amino acids. CDR3 sequence reads: CAWGLGGEETQYF. For the CDR3, the DNA is TGTGCCTGGGGACTAGGGGGGGAGGAGACCCAGTACTTC. Based on the CDR3 plus reference TRBV30 and TRBJ2-5, the full variable domain is SQTIHQWPATLVQPVGSPLSLECTVEGTSNPNLYWYRQAAGRGLQLLFYSVGIGQISSEVPQNLSASRPQDRQFILSSKKLLLSDSGFYLCAWGLGGEETQYFGPGTRLLVL.

The chain couples TRBV4-1 to TRBJ1-2, with unresolved D. CDR1 is MGHRA, CDR2 YSYEKL, per germline. The CDR3 is 16 amino acids. Trimming pared 4 bases from V and 3 bases from J, leaving 18 bases between. The CDR3 region is CASSPDRRGRDYGYTF. CDR3 DNA sequence: TGCGCCAGCAGCCCAGATCGGAGAGGGCGCGACTATGGCTACACCTTC.

This clone is a singleton in its sample. The chain couples TRBV6-5 to TRBJ1-2; D not resolved. Germline V gene lookup returns CDR1 MNHEY and CDR2 SVGAGI. The CDR3 contains 15 residues. Trimming left V 6 bases short and J 8 bases short, with 22 bases between. The CDR3 DNA follows: TGTGCCAGCAGCCCCGAGGACCCTCAGCTGGGGGGCTACACCTTC. It translates to CASSPEDPQLGGYTF.

The chain couples TRBV19 to TRBJ1-3; D unclear. The germline CDR1 and CDR2 sequences are LNHDA and SQIVND (reference sequence). V dropped 0 bases and J dropped 2 bases, with 8 bases sitting between them. The CDR3 totals 15 residues. Here the CDR3 DNA reads TGTGCCAGTAGTATAGATCCCGCGGCTGGAAACACCATATATTTT. It codes for CASSIDPAAGNTIYF.

V is TRBV18 and J is TRBJ2-5; D perhaps matches TRBD1 (5 bases). Germline V CDR1 and CDR2: KGHSH, LQKENI. CDR3 length: 15 amino acids. V shed 3 bases and J shed 3 bases, with 14 bases lying between them. The CDR3 coding sequence is TGTGCCAGCTCACCGGGCTCAGGGATTAAAGAGACCCAGTACTTC. It yields the protein CASSPGSGIKETQYF.